Shown below are 8 T cell receptor beta chains from a single sample sequenced in a study of blood T cell repertoires in COVID-19. Profiling relied on immunoSEQ multiplex PCR, and the TCRdb table lists in-frame clones only, not all of them. Of about 49,000 clones in the sample, roughly four fifths were seen once. Sequencing used peripheral blood. The receptors come from a woman in her sixties with acute or convalescent COVID-19.

The J gene is TRBJ2-1, the V gene TRBV30; the match to TRBD1 covers 7 bases. Germline values: CDR1 GTSNPN, CDR2 SVGIG (reference sequence). J lost 0 bases, V lost 3 bases, and 5 bases had no gene match. The CDR3 has 15 amino acids. The CDR3 DNA reads TGTGCCTGGAGGAGGGGGCAGAGCTCCTACAATGAGCAGTTCTTC. Its translation: CAWRRGQSSYNEQFF.

This clone was seen once. This rearrangement joins TRBV28 to TRBJ2-7; D unresolved. Germline V CDR1 and CDR2: MDHEN, SYDVKM. The V end lost 5 bases, the J end lost 10 bases, and 12 bases lay between the germline ends. This CDR3 is built from 11 residues. For the CDR3, the DNA is TGTGCCAGCAGTGTACAAACCATCCAGTACTTC. This codes for CASSVQTIQYF.

The V call is TRBV3-1 (or the pseudogene TRBV3-2), the J call TRBJ2-1; 8 positions agree with TRBD2. Germline V gives CDR1 LGHDT, CDR2 YNNKEL (reference sequence). The CDR3 sequence is 16 residues long. V shed 0 bases, J shed 4 bases, and the junction held 5 bases outside the gene matches. Written as DNA, the CDR3 is TGTGCCAGCAGCCAAGATCGCCTAGCGGGTTACAATGAGCAGTTCTTC. This encodes CASSQDRLAGYNEQFF.

V usage is TRBV6-5 and J usage is TRBJ1-2; the D is unclear. The CDR3 totals 15 residues. Trimming shortened V by 0 bases and J by 0 bases, and 8 bases separated the two germline ends. From germline, CDR1 is MNHEY and CDR2 SVGAGI. CDR3 residues: CASSYSFQTNYGYTF. Here the CDR3 DNA reads TGTGCCAGCAGTTACTCGTTTCAGACTAACTATGGCTACACCTTC.

This clone has more than one count but fewer than ten. This chain connects TRBV6-5 to TRBJ1-2, with TRBD1 matching over 9 bases. Trimming took 4 bases from V and 1 from J; bases not matched to a gene: 7. Germline V gene lookup returns CDR1 MNHEY and CDR2 SVGAGI. The CDR3 spans 16 residues. CDR3 nucleotide sequence: TGTGCCAGCAGTTCCGGGACAGGGTCGGTTAACTATGGCTACACCTTC. Translation gives CASSSGTGSVNYGYTF.

The chain links TRBV16 to TRBJ1-3; perhaps TRBD1 as D (6 bases). This CDR3 contains 14 residues. The ends were cut back, 4 bases at V and 2 bases at J, with 9 bases in the middle. CDR1 KGHSY and CDR2 FQNENV come from the germline V gene. CDR3 sequence reads: CASSRNRAGNTIYF. As DNA, the CDR3 is TGTGCCAGCAGCCGGAACAGGGCTGGAAACACCATATATTTT.

The chain employs TRBV2 and TRBJ1-2, with D hard to call. CDR3 length: 13 residues. V dropped 6 bases and J dropped 4 bases, with 12 bases sitting between them. Germline V gives CDR1 SNHLY, CDR2 FYNNEI. CDR3 residues: CASSMEESYGYTF. In nucleotides, the CDR3 is TGTGCCAGCAGCATGGAGGAAAGCTATGGCTACACCTTC. The whole variable domain, remainder taken from reference TRBV2 and TRBJ1-2, is EPEVTQTPSHQVTQMGQEVILRCVPISNHLYFYWYRQILGQKVEFLVSFYNNEISEKSEIFDDQFSVERPDGSNFTLKIRSTKLEDSAMYFCASSMEESYGYTFGSGTRLTVV.

V usage is TRBV19 and J usage is TRBJ1-1, with TRBD1 matching over 12 bases. J gave up 6 bases and V 9 bases, and 5 bases lay outside the gene matches. The CDR3 covers 13 residues. Looked up from germline, CDR1 is LNHDA and CDR2 is SQIVND (reference sequence). CDR3 coding DNA: TGTGCCAGCCAGGGACAGGGGGCTGCTGAAGCTTTCTTT. Protein sequence: CASQGQGAAEAFF.